The 4 T cell receptor beta chains presented below share a single source sample, sequenced in a study of T cell responses to AZD1222 COVID-19 vaccine. Assay used: immunoSEQ multiplex PCR; TCRdb lists only in-frame clones, some missing. The sample consists of about 120,000 clones, roughly nine tenths of them appearing once. Specimen: peripheral blood, collected 28 days after the second AZD1222 dose. The receptors derive from an adult who received the AZD1222 COVID-19 vaccine.

The chain uses TRBV11-2 and TRBJ2-1; D uncertain. This CDR3 contains 14 residues. The germline V and J ends were trimmed by 1 base and 0 bases, with 4 bases remaining between them. CDR1 is SGHAT, CDR2 FQNNGV, per germline. CDR3 in amino acids: CASSLVSSYNEQFF. The DNA for the CDR3 is TGTGCCAGCAGCTTAGTTAGCTCCTACAATGAGCAGTTCTTC.

The chain has TRBV28 and TRBJ2-1; 14 bases match TRBD2. The V and J ends lost 2 bases and 7 bases, in that order; junction bases with no gene match: 10. Germline assignment: CDR1 MDHEN and CDR2 SYDVKM. CDR3 length: 18 amino acids. The CDR3 loop reads CASSLVLGLAGVGNEQFF. The CDR3 DNA is TGTGCCAGCAGTTTAGTGTTGGGACTAGCGGGAGTTGGGAATGAGCAGTTCTTC.

The chain has TRBV28 and TRBJ2-5; 9 bases fit TRBD1. CDR3 size: 17 residues. V was pared by 10 bases and J by 4 bases, with 19 bases of the junction left unmatched. Germline-derived CDR1 and CDR2 are MDHEN and SYDVKM. CDR3 amino acids: CATVLGQGIGVGETQYF. The CDR3 DNA reads as TGTGCCACAGTCCTCGGACAGGGGATTGGGGTTGGAGAGACCCAGTACTTC.

The V gene is TRBV7-3, the J gene TRBJ1-1, with D perhaps TRBD1 (5 bases). In germline, CDR1 is SGHTA, CDR2 FQGTGA. Between the trimmed V and J ends, which lost 0 bases and 4 bases, there was a span of 9 bases. The CDR3 covers 14 residues. CDR3 nucleotide sequence: TGTGCCAGCAGCTTAACGGGGGTGATCACTGAAGCTTTCTTT. Protein product: CASSLTGVITEAFF.